This TCR beta chain was captured by sequencing in a study of beta chain features in type 1 diabetes. Findings and caveats of the study: More deletions and fewer insertions at VDJ junctions were seen in type 1 diabetes patients.

The whole isolated RNA underwent reverse transcription, so sequencing captured expressed TCRB transcripts. Sequenced by immunoSEQ multiplex PCR; TCRdb stores in-frame clones only, minus some. The sample holds hundreds of thousands of clones; 30% are singletons and the top ten take 0.06% to 0.07%. Naive, central memory, regulatory and stem cell-like memory cells within the CD4+ compartment were sorted using CD45RO/CCR7/CD25/CD127/CD95/CD27. All of the sorted populations showed purity greater than 98%. With regard to this clone: The antigen remains undetermined.

Germline V gives CDR1 SGHRS, CDR2 YFSETQ. CDR3 size: 16 residues. Trimming removed 2 bases from V and 5 bases from J; junction bases left unmatched: 6. This clonotype originated in a man younger than 30 in good health. This chain uses TRBV5-1 with TRBJ2-5; 13 nucleotides line up with TRBD2. The sequenced sample consisted of naive CD4+ T cells from blood. The CDR3 here is CASSFGTSGTGETQYF. The CDR3, as DNA: TGCGCCAGCAGCTTCGGGACTAGCGGGACCGGGGAGACCCAGTACTTC.